Listed below are T cell receptor beta chains from one sample, sequenced in a study of T cells in Graves' hyperthyroidism and ophthalmopathy. Each CDR3 protein is one row after TCRdb ran MiXCR on the multiplex PCR reads. The sample includes hundreds of thousands of distinct CDR3 sequences, 16% seen only once; the top ten take about 3.5%. Sample: blood. The receptors come from a woman aged 40 to 50 with Graves' ophthalmopathy. Each CDR3 is given with its conserved first and last residue. Each record gives: D gene, clone size, V gene, J gene, CDR3 DNA, CDR3 protein. A D gene is named only where the DNA matches it firmly. Clone sizes are given selectively: once, few, many, or a class where the clone is expanded.

TRBD1	many	TRBV28	TRBJ2-5	TGTGCCAGCAGTGCACCGGGACAGGGAAGGGGTAGGGAGACCCAGTACTTC	CASSAPGQGRGRETQYF
-	few	TRBV19	TRBJ1-1	TGTGCCAGTAGTATAGATAGAAAAGGGGACACTGAAGCTTTCTTT	CASSIDRKGDTEAFF
-	-	TRBV19	TRBJ2-1	TGTGCCAGTACCCCTAGCCGGGTTCTCTACAATGAGCAGTTCTTC	CASTPSRVLYNEQFF
TRBD1	many	TRBV2	TRBJ2-2	TGTGCCAGCAGTGGACAGGGGAACACCGGGGAGCTGTTTTTT	CASSGQGNTGELFF
-	many	TRBV11-2	TRBJ2-3	TGTGCCAGCAGCTTTAGTTTGGGGGGTAGCACAGATACGCAGTATTTT	CASSFSLGGSTDTQYF
TRBD2	many	TRBV6-1	TRBJ2-3	TGTGCCAGCAGCCGTAGCGGGGGGGCCATCAGTACAGATACGCAGTATTTT	CASSRSGGAISTDTQYF
TRBD2	many	TRBV20-1	TRBJ2-1	TGCAGTGCTACCGGGGGGATGACTAGCATCACCTACAATGAGCAGTTCTTC	CSATGGMTSITYNEQFF
TRBD1	many	TRBV10-3	TRBJ2-1	TGTGCCATCAAGGGGGTCGACCGGGACAGCTACAATGAGCAGTTCTTC	CAIKGVDRDSYNEQFF
TRBD1	many	TRBV20-1	TRBJ2-7	TGCAGTGCTAGAGAGACAGGGTTGGGGTCTGCCGAGCAGTACTTC	CSARETGLGSAEQYF
TRBD1	many	TRBV18	TRBJ1-1	TGTGCCAGCTCACCACGGCAGGGGGGAGCCGACACTGAAGCTTTCTTT	CASSPRQGGADTEAFF
-	-	TRBV19	TRBJ1-1	TGTGCCAGTAACGAAGTAGCGGGATACACTGAAGCTTTCTTT	CASNEVAGYTEAFF
TRBD2	-	TRBV3-1	TRBJ2-5	TGTGCCAGCAGCCAATTTAGCGGGGGGTCGGAGACCCAGTACTTC	CASSQFSGGSETQYF
-	few	TRBV29-1	TRBJ1-3	TGCAGCGTTGTTGGGTACGCCTCTGGAAACACCATATATTTT	CSVVGYASGNTIYF
-	-	TRBV10-3	TRBJ1-2	TGTGCCATCAGTGAAGCCAGCCCTTCTAACTATGGCTACACCTTC	CAISEASPSNYGYTF
TRBD2	-	TRBV18	TRBJ2-3	TGTGCCAGCTCACCACTTGCGGGGGGGAGACCAGATACGCAGTATTTT	CASSPLAGGRPDTQYF
-	many	TRBV7-3	TRBJ2-1	TGTGCCAGCAGCTTAGCTCCGGACGAATCCTACAATGAGCAGTTCTTC	CASSLAPDESYNEQFF
-	once	TRBV7-9	TRBJ2-6	TGTGCCAGCAGCACCTACGTAATCCCCGGGGCCGACGTCCTGACTTTC	CASSTYVIPGADVLTF
TRBD1	-	TRBV5-6	TRBJ2-7	TGTGCCAGCAGCCCGATGACCGGGACAGGCACCTACGAGCAGTACTTC	CASSPMTGTGTYEQYF